The 17 T cell receptor beta chains below all came from one sample that was sequenced in a study of blood T cell repertoires in COVID-19. Sequencing used immunoSEQ multiplex PCR; TCRdb keeps in-frame clones, though not all of them. The data contain roughly 150,000 clones, 70% to 85% of them seen just once; the ten biggest clones take up 7.2%. Material for sequencing was peripheral blood. These receptors all come from a woman between 45 and 65 years old in a cohort sampled during active or convalescent COVID-19.

This clone came up once. The chain carries TRBV19 and TRBJ2-3, with D unresolved. The CDR3 spans 13 residues. Between the trimmed V and J ends, which lost 5 bases and 2 bases, there was a span of 8 bases. In germline, CDR1 is LNHDA, CDR2 SQIVND (reference sequence). The CDR3 loop is CASSAQVTDTQYF. The CDR3 region has the DNA TGTGCCAGTAGTGCCCAGGTCACAGATACGCAGTATTTT.

Worth noting for this clone: At one of its ends the junction is not consistent with the germline gene, which may arise from a read error. The chain joins TRBV3-1 (or the pseudogene TRBV3-2) to TRBJ2-1; 8 bases fit TRBD1. The CDR3 covers 13 residues. Germline V gives CDR1 LGHDT, CDR2 YNNKEL (reference sequence). CDR3 sequence reads: CASNQQGGNEQFF. CDR3 nucleotides: TGTGCCAGCAACCAACAGGGGGGCAATGAGCAGTTCTTC.

The V gene is TRBV5-6, the J gene TRBJ1-5, with TRBD1 matching over 8 bases. The CDR3 totals 15 residues. CDR1 is SGHDT, CDR2 YYEEEE, per germline. Losses at the gene ends were 3 bases for V and 2 bases for J; bases not matched to a gene: 4. The CDR3 here is CASSSQGAGNQPQHF. The CDR3 coding sequence is TGTGCCAGCAGCTCTCAGGGGGCAGGCAATCAGCCCCAGCATTTT.

The chain uses TRBV5-1 and TRBJ2-1; TRBD2 matches 7 bases. The V segment lost 6 bases and the J segment 2 bases; nucleotides outside the gene matches: 8. The CDR3 spans 15 residues. Germline V gene sequence: CDR1 SGHRS, CDR2 YFSETQ. The CDR3 here is CASTKSGETYNEQFF. The CDR3 region has the DNA TGCGCCAGCACCAAGAGCGGGGAGACCTACAATGAGCAGTTCTTC.

The V call is TRBV5-1, the J call TRBJ2-3, with 10 bases that match TRBD2. This CDR3 has 15 amino acids. J was trimmed by 2 bases and V by 2 bases; bases with no gene match: 2. The V gene's germline CDR1 is SGHRS and CDR2 YFSETQ. CDR3 residues: CASSLTSGDTDTQYF. CDR3 nucleotide sequence: TGCGCCAGCAGCTTAACTAGCGGGGACACAGATACGCAGTATTTT.

Here the CDR3 reads CASSQWWRLYGYTF. In nucleotides, the CDR3 is TGTGCCAGCAGCCAATGGTGGCGACTCTATGGCTACACCTTC. V usage is TRBV14 and J usage is TRBJ1-2; no reliable D call. Trimming left V 2 bases short and J 4 bases short, with 11 bases between. Germline values: CDR1 SGHDN, CDR2 FVKESK. The length of the CDR3 is 14 residues.

The rearrangement uses TRBV3-1 (or the pseudogene TRBV3-2) and TRBJ2-5, with D possibly being TRBD1 (5 bases). The germline V gene encodes CDR1 LGHDT and CDR2 YNNKEL (reference sequence). V was trimmed by 2 bases and J by 6 bases, leaving 13 bases between them. The CDR3 length is 14 residues. The DNA of the CDR3 is TGTGCCAGCAGCCAAAATTTGGGGCAGCAGACCCAGTACTTC. It codes for CASSQNLGQQTQYF.

The CDR3 region is CASSQSRGLYSNQPQHF. The CDR3 DNA follows: TGCGCCAGCAGTCAATCAAGAGGACTGTATAGCAATCAGCCCCAGCATTTT. The rearrangement links TRBV23-1 to TRBJ1-5; D unclear. TRBV23-1 is known as an ORF, though its function is uncertain. The CDR3 sequence is 17 residues long. The V end lost 0 bases, the J end lost 0 bases, and 12 bases lay between the germline ends.

CDR3: CASSLAVGRAGNTIYF. The CDR3 DNA sequence: TGTGCCAGCAGCTTAGCGGTCGGCAGGGCTGGAAACACCATATATTTT. V gene TRBV13 combines with J gene TRBJ1-3; D is perhaps TRBD1 (5 bases). CDR3 length equals 16 residues. V was shortened by 1 base and J by 2 bases, with 12 bases between the two germline ends. CDR1 and CDR2 from the germline V gene are PRHDT and FYEKMQ (reference sequence).

This sequence joins TRBV2 and TRBJ1-2; maybe TRBD1 (5 bases). The CDR3 sequence is 15 residues long. Germline CDR1 reads SNHLY; CDR2 reads FYNNEI. V dropped 7 bases and J dropped 6 bases, with 21 bases sitting between them. The CDR3: CASIEEGASPHGYTF. Here the CDR3 DNA reads TGTGCCAGCATCGAAGAAGGGGCCTCTCCGCATGGCTACACCTTC.

V is TRBV24-1 and J is TRBJ1-2; no reliable D call. CDR1 is KGHDR, CDR2 SFDVKD, per germline. V gave up 11 bases and J gave up 7 bases, with 16 bases separating them. The CDR3 covers 12 residues. The CDR3 here is CARKAIRGGYTF. CDR3 bases: TGTGCCAGAAAGGCCATCCGCGGTGGCTACACCTTC.

The CDR3 region is CASSPRLIRTDTQYF. The CDR3 nucleotides are TGTGCCAGCTCACCACGACTGATCCGCACAGATACGCAGTATTTT. V and J are TRBV18 and TRBJ2-3; D is undetermined. Trimming shortened V by 1 base and J by 1 base, and 9 bases separated the two germline ends. CDR3 length: 15 residues. Germline V gene sequence: CDR1 KGHSH, CDR2 LQKENI.

The V gene is TRBV12-3 or TRBV12-4, the J gene TRBJ1-2; no reliable D call. V lost 2 bases and J lost 3, with 4 bases in between. This CDR3 is 12 amino acids long. The CDR3 DNA sequence: TGTGCCAGCAGTTTACAGTACTATGGCTACACCTTC. It specifies CASSLQYYGYTF.

The V gene is TRBV12-3 or TRBV12-4, the J gene TRBJ1-5, with TRBD1 matching 8 bases. CDR3 length equals 13 residues. J lost 5 bases, V lost 6 bases, and 3 bases had no gene match. CDR3 region: CASRTGVDQPQHF. CDR3 DNA: TGTGCCAGCAGGACAGGGGTAGATCAGCCCCAGCATTTT.

The J gene is TRBJ2-3, the V gene TRBV11-3, with TRBD2 matching 11 bases. V gave up 5 bases and J gave up 1 base; unmatched junction bases: 5. This CDR3 has 16 amino acids. CDR1 is SGHNT and CDR2 is YENEEA in the germline V gene. Here the CDR3 DNA reads TGTGCCAGCAGCGCCCCGGGACTAGCGGGCACAGATACGCAGTATTTT. The encoded protein is CASSAPGLAGTDTQYF.

This chain connects TRBV2 to TRBJ1-5; 8 nucleotides line up with TRBD1. V trimming: 6 bases; J trimming: 3 bases; junction bases outside the gene matches: 4. CDR3 size: 14 residues. Germline V lookup: CDR1 SNHLY, CDR2 FYNNEI. DNA for the CDR3: TGTGCCAGCAGGGAGACAGGGGTCAATCAGCCCCAGCATTTT. It translates to CASRETGVNQPQHF. The variable domain in full, with the rest retrieved from reference TRBV2 and TRBJ1-5, is EPEVTQTPSHQVTQMGQEVILRCVPISNHLYFYWYRQILGQKVEFLVSFYNNEISEKSEIFDDQFSVERPDGSNFTLKIRSTKLEDSAMYFCASRETGVNQPQHFGDGTRLSIL.

The V call is TRBV11-1, the J call TRBJ2-7, with 12 bases identical to TRBD1. This CDR3 region has 16 residues. V lost 5 bases to trimming and J lost 9 bases; unmatched junction nucleotides: 14. Germline CDR1 SGHAT, CDR2 FQDESV (reference sequence). The CDR3 loop reads CASSPRRGTGGVGQYF. CDR3 sequence (DNA): TGTGCCAGCAGCCCCCGACGTGGGACAGGGGGCGTAGGGCAGTACTTC. Looking up the rest from reference TRBV11-1 and TRBJ2-7 gives the full variable domain: EAEVAQSPRYKITEKSQAVAFWCDPISGHATLYWYRQILGQGPELLVQFQDESVVDDSQLPKDRFSAERLKGVDSTLKIQPAELGDSAMYLCASSPRRGTGGVGQYFGPGTRLTVT.